Sequencing of this T cell receptor (beta chain) was carried out in a study of T cell responses to AZD1222 COVID-19 vaccine. TCRdb keeps only in-frame clones here, not all; method: immunoSEQ multiplex PCR. The data hold 100,000 to 150,000 clones, with around 92% observed a single time. V lost 4 bases and J 0 bases, leaving 14 bases between the germline ends. CDR1 is SGHRS, CDR2 YFSETQ, per germline. The CDR3 loop spans 16 amino acids. The chain uses TRBV5-1 and TRBJ1-3; D remains unclear. This TCR was recovered from an adult in good health. Here the sequenced sample was peripheral blood, taken on day 0 of AZD1222 vaccination. Written as DNA, the CDR3 is TGCGCCAGCAGCCCTTTAACTTCGGCCTCTGGAAACACCATATATTTT. It yields the protein CASSPLTSASGNTIYF. The variable domain in full, completed from reference TRBV5-1 and TRBJ1-3, reads KAGVTQTPRYLIKTRGQQVTLSCSPISGHRSVSWYQQTPGQGLQFLFEYFSETQRNKGNFPGRFSGRQFSNSRSEMNVSTLELGDSALYLCASSPLTSASGNTIYFGEGSWLTVV.